This passage covers 22 T cell receptor beta chains from one sample sequenced in a study of blood T cell repertoires in COVID-19. The method was immunoSEQ multiplex PCR; TCRdb's version includes in-frame clones alone and lacks a portion of them. The data contain 150,000 to 200,000 clones, around nine tenths of them singletons. The specimen sequenced was peripheral blood. The receptors were sampled from a man in his late teens or twenties with active or convalescent COVID-19.

The rearrangement links TRBV7-9 to TRBJ1-4; no clear D gene. Germline V gives CDR1 SEHNR, CDR2 FQNEAQ (reference sequence). CDR3 length: 13 residues. Trimming removed 0 bases from V and 4 bases from J, with 3 bases in between. The CDR3 reads CASSLAGNEKLFF. CDR3 DNA: TGTGCCAGCAGCTTAGCCGGTAATGAAAAACTGTTTTTT.

The genes are TRBV2 and TRBJ1-5; maybe TRBD1 (5 bases). CDR3 length equals 15 residues. V lost 6 bases, J lost 0 bases, and 12 bases lay in between. Looked up from germline, CDR1 is SNHLY and CDR2 is FYNNEI. CDR3 protein: CASSLTVNSNQPQHF. As DNA, the CDR3 is TGTGCCAGCAGCTTGACAGTTAATAGCAATCAGCCCCAGCATTTT.

The chain carries TRBV6-5 and TRBJ2-2; possibly TRBD2 for D (6 bases). V was pared by 8 bases and J by 5 bases, with 6 bases between. CDR3 length: 11 amino acids. Germline lookup yields CDR1 MNHEY and CDR2 SVGAGI. CDR3 in DNA: TGTGCCAGCGGAGGGACCGGGGAGCTGTTTTTT. This codes for CASGGTGELFF.

The rearrangement joins TRBV10-3 to TRBJ1-5, with D possibly being TRBD1 (6 bases). Trimming left V 3 bases short and J 2 bases short, with 11 bases between. Germline V CDR1 and CDR2: ENHRY, SYGVKD. This CDR3 comprises 15 residues. Written as DNA, the CDR3 is TGTGCCATCAGTGATTTGGGGGCGGGCAATCAGCCCCAGCATTTT. Residues: CAISDLGAGNQPQHF.

CDR3 sequence: CASSLDAHDTEAFF. In DNA form, the CDR3 reads TGCGCCAGCAGCCTGGACGCGCACGACACTGAAGCTTTCTTT. The gene calls are TRBV5-1 and TRBJ1-1, with D unresolved. V dropped 4 bases and J dropped 3 bases, with 13 bases sitting between them. The CDR3 sequence is 14 residues long. Germline values: CDR1 SGHRS, CDR2 YFSETQ.

The chain carries TRBV2 and TRBJ2-5; TRBD2 might be the D (6 bases). The germline V and J ends were trimmed by 6 bases and 2 bases, with 16 bases remaining between them. Germline lookup yields CDR1 SNHLY and CDR2 FYNNEI. CDR3 length: 15 amino acids. The chain's CDR3 is CASRMGGATQETQYF. The CDR3 nucleotides read TGTGCCAGCAGAATGGGCGGGGCGACACAAGAGACCCAGTACTTC.

The chain couples TRBV6-5 to TRBJ2-5, with TRBD2 matching 13 bases. CDR1 MNHEY and CDR2 SVGAGI come from the germline V gene. Trimming took 6 bases from V and 2 from J; bases not matched to a gene: 3. This CDR3 has 15 residues. In nucleotides, the CDR3 is TGTGCCAGCAGGCCGGGACTAGCGGGACAAGAGACCCAGTACTTC. This translates into CASRPGLAGQETQYF.

The chain couples TRBV27 to TRBJ2-5; TRBD2 matches 7 bases. The ends lost 0 bases at V and 4 bases at J; junction bases unmatched: 8. This CDR3 has 16 amino acids. Germline V gives CDR1 MNHEY, CDR2 SMNVEV (reference sequence). The CDR3: CASSLSRASGVETQYF. The CDR3 nucleotides read TGTGCCAGCAGTTTATCGAGGGCTAGCGGCGTAGAGACCCAGTACTTC.

This clone has more than one count but fewer than ten. The chain uses TRBV27 and TRBJ1-6; maybe TRBD1 (6 bases). This CDR3 has 14 residues. Per germline, CDR1 MNHEY and CDR2 SMNVEV (reference sequence). The ends were cut back, 3 bases at V and 10 bases at J, with 13 bases in the middle. The chain's CDR3 is CASSFRGRGSPLHF. As DNA, the CDR3 is TGTGCCAGCAGTTTCAGGGGAAGAGGCTCACCCCTCCACTTT.

This chain links TRBV30 with TRBJ1-1, with D uncertain. Looked up from germline, CDR1 is GTSNPN and CDR2 is SVGIG (reference sequence). V lost 0 bases and J lost 2, with 7 bases in between. The CDR3 length is 13 residues. CDR3 DNA sequence: TGTGCCTGGAGTGTATTCATCAACACTGAAGCTTTCTTT. This gives the protein CAWSVFINTEAFF.

This chain uses TRBV5-6 with TRBJ2-7; no clear D gene. Trimming removed 0 bases from V and 3 bases from J, with 10 bases in between. Germline V gene lookup returns CDR1 SGHDT and CDR2 YYEEEE. This CDR3 is built from 14 residues. The CDR3 bases are TGTGCCAGCAGCTTGGTAAAACTCGACTACGAGCAGTACTTC. Translated, it gives CASSLVKLDYEQYF.

The rearrangement uses TRBV3-1 (or the pseudogene TRBV3-2) and TRBJ2-1; 7 positions agree with TRBD1. V trimming: 4 bases; J trimming: 12 bases; junction bases outside the gene matches: 12. The CDR3 is 14 residues long. CDR1 and CDR2 from the germline V gene are LGHDT and YNNKEL (reference sequence). CDR3 sequence (DNA): TGTGCCAGCAGCCCGGGACAGCTTACAATTGGGCAGTTCTTC. As protein: CASSPGQLTIGQFF.

The chain links TRBV6-2 or TRBV6-3 to TRBJ2-3; 12 bases align to TRBD1. This CDR3 spans 16 amino acids. The germline CDR1 and CDR2 sequences are MNHEY and SVGEGT. V was clipped by 5 bases and J by 4 bases; unmatched bases: 7. In DNA form, the CDR3 reads TGTGCCAGCAGTGCCAGGGACAGGGGGCTGCCAGATACGCAGTATTTT. As protein: CASSARDRGLPDTQYF.

This chain joins TRBV2 and TRBJ1-3, with 10 bases aligning to TRBD1. The CDR3 runs to 14 residues. Trimming took 6 bases from V and 4 from J; bases not matched to a gene: 3. The V gene's germline CDR1 is SNHLY and CDR2 FYNNEI. The CDR3 is CASSVDRGGNTIYF. The CDR3 nucleotides are TGTGCCAGCAGCGTGGACAGGGGGGGAAACACCATATATTTT.

The CDR3 bases are TGTGCCAGCAGCTTTCCCTACAGCTCCTACAATGAGCAGTTCTTC. It specifies CASSFPYSSYNEQFF. J is TRBJ2-1 and V is TRBV7-8; no clear D. The ends were cut back, 3 bases at V and 0 bases at J, with 9 bases in the middle. Germline lookup yields CDR1 SGHVS and CDR2 FQNEAQ. This CDR3 is 15 amino acids long. Full variable domain (missing parts from reference TRBV7-8 and TRBJ2-1): GAGVSQSPRYKVAKRGQDVALRCDPISGHVSLFWYQQALGQGPEFLTYFQNEAQLDKSGLPSDRFFAERPEGSVSTLKIQRTQQEDSAVYLCASSFPYSSYNEQFFGPGTRLTVL.

This chain connects TRBV11-3 to TRBJ2-7; 12 bases are a match to TRBD2. This CDR3 spans 18 amino acids. Germline trimming cut 5 bases from V and 4 bases from J; bases unmatched to any gene: 15. CDR1 is SGHNT, CDR2 YENEEA, per germline. CDR3 in DNA: TGTGCCAGCAGCCCAACTCCCTGGACTAGCGGGGTGACTTACGAGCAGTACTTC. Its translation is CASSPTPWTSGVTYEQYF.

The V gene is TRBV29-1, the J gene TRBJ1-2, with TRBD1 identical over 9 bases. This CDR3 contains 15 residues. CDR1 is SQVTM and CDR2 is ANQGSEA in the germline V gene. Unmatched junction bases numbered 6, after V lost 0 bases and J lost 4 bases. CDR3 sequence reads: CSVEDPYRGLYGYTF. In nucleotides, the CDR3 is TGCAGCGTTGAAGATCCGTACAGGGGGCTCTATGGCTACACCTTC. The full variable domain, its missing parts supplied by reference TRBV29-1 and TRBJ1-2, is SAVISQKPSRDICQRGTSLTIQCQVDSQVTMMFWYRQQPGQSLTLIATANQGSEATYESGFVIDKFPISRPNLTFSTLTVSNMSPEDSSIYLCSVEDPYRGLYGYTFGSGTRLTVV.

The CDR3 DNA is TGTGCCTGTCTACGGGGCTACGAGCAGTACTTC. Protein: CACLRGYEQYF. The chain has TRBV30 and TRBJ2-7, with a possible D match to TRBD2 (5 bases). V was pared by 6 bases and J by 3 bases, with 9 bases between. This CDR3 contains 11 residues. Germline CDR1 and CDR2: GTSNPN and SVGIG (reference sequence).

This chain uses TRBV18 with TRBJ1-5; the D is unclear. Trimming left V 0 bases short and J 4 bases short, with 10 bases between. The length of the CDR3 is 15 residues. CDR1 and CDR2 (germline): KGHSH, LQKENI. The CDR3 DNA follows: TGTGCCAGCTCACCACCGTTACGAGAAAATCAGCCCCAGCATTTT. Translation gives CASSPPLRENQPQHF.

The chain carries TRBV12-3 or TRBV12-4 and TRBJ2-7; no definite D call. The CDR3 is made up of 12 amino acids. The ends were cut back, 7 bases at V and 2 bases at J, with 9 bases in the middle. The CDR3 DNA follows: TGTGCCAGCACCCGAGGCCCCTACGAGCAGTACTTC. Translating it yields CASTRGPYEQYF.

This sequence joins TRBV7-8 and TRBJ1-2; 7 bases fit TRBD1. Germline CDR1 and CDR2: SGHVS and FQNEAQ. CDR3 size: 14 residues. With 5 bases clipped from V and 4 bases from J, the junction kept 7 bases outside the gene matches. In DNA form, the CDR3 reads TGTGCCAGCAGCCGTAATACAGGGGCCTATGGCTACACCTTC. Translation: CASSRNTGAYGYTF. The full variable domain, with the rest looked up from reference TRBV7-8 and TRBJ1-2, is GAGVSQSPRYKVAKRGQDVALRCDPISGHVSLFWYQQALGQGPEFLTYFQNEAQLDKSGLPSDRFFAERPEGSVSTLKIQRTQQEDSAVYLCASSRNTGAYGYTFGSGTRLTVV.

This clone has only a few counts. This sample also contains other DNA sequences that code for the same CDR3. The rearrangement joins TRBV3-1 (or the pseudogene TRBV3-2) to TRBJ1-2; D might be TRBD1 (6 bases). V was shortened by 6 bases and J by 6 bases, with 11 bases between the two germline ends. This CDR3 has 12 residues. Germline V gives CDR1 LGHDT, CDR2 YNNKEL (reference sequence). The CDR3 here is CASSPNRDGYTF. CDR3 DNA sequence: TGTGCCAGCAGTCCGAACAGGGATGGCTACACCTTC.